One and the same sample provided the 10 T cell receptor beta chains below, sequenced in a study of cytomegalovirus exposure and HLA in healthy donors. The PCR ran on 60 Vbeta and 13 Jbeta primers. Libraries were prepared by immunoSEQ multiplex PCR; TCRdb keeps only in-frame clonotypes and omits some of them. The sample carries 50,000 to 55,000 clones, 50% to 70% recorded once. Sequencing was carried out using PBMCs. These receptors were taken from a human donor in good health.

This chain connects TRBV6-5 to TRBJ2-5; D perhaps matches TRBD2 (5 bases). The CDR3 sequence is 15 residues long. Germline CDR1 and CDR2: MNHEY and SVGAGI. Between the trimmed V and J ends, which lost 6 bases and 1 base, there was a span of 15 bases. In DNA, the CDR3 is TGTGCCAGCAGGGAAATCGGGGTTTCCCAAGAGACCCAGTACTTC. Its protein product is CASREIGVSQETQYF.

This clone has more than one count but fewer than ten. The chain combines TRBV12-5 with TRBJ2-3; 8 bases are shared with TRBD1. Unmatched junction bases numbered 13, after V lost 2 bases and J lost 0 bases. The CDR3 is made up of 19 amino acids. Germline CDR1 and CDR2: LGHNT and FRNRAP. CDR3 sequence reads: CASGLPLNRGRPSTDTQYF. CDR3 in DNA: TGTGCTAGTGGTTTGCCACTTAACAGGGGGAGGCCAAGCACAGATACGCAGTATTTT.

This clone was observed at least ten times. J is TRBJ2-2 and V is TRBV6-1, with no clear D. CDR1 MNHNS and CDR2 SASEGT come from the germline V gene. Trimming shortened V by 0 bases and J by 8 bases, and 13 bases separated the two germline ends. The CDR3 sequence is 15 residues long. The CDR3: CASSEASYSGGELFF. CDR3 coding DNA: TGTGCCAGCAGTGAAGCTAGCTACTCCGGAGGGGAGCTGTTTTTT.

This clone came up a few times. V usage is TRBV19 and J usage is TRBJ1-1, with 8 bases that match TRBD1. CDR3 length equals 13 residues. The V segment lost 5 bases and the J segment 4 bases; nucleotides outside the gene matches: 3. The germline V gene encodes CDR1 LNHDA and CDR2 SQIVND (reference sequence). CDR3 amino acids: CASSFDRGTEAFF. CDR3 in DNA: TGTGCCAGTAGTTTTGACAGGGGCACTGAAGCTTTCTTT. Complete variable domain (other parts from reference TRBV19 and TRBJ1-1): DGGITQSPKYLFRKEGQNVTLSCEQNLNHDAMYWYRQDPGQGLRLIYYSQIVNDFQKGDIAEGYSVSREKKESFPLTVTSAQKNPTAFYLCASSFDRGTEAFFGQGTRLTVV.

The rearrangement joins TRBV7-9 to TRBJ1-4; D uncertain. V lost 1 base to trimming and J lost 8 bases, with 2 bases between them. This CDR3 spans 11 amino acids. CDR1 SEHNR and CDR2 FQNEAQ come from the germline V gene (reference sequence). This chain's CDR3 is CASSLVEKLFF. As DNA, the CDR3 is TGTGCCAGCAGCTTAGTAGAAAAACTGTTTTTT.

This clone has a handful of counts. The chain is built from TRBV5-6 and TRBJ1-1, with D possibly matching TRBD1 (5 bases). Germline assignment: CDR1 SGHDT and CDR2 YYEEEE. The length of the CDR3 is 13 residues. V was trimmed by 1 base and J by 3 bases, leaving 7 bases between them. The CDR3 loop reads CASSLRQYTEAFF. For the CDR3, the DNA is TGTGCCAGCAGCTTGCGACAGTACACTGAAGCTTTCTTT.

Here the CDR3 DNA reads TGTGCCAGCTGTGAGCTCGGGACAGGGGGCGGTGGCTACACCTTC. Translating gives CASCELGTGGGGYTF. The chain is built from TRBV27 and TRBJ1-2; 12 nucleotides line up with TRBD1. The CDR3 totals 15 residues. V shed 8 bases, J shed 7 bases, and the junction held 11 bases outside the gene matches. CDR1 and CDR2 from the germline V gene are MNHEY and SMNVEV (reference sequence).

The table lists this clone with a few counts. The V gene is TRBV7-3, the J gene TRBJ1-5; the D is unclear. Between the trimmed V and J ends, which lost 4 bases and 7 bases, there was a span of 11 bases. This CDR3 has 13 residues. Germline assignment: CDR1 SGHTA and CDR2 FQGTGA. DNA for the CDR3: TGTGCCAGCAGCTGGGCGGGTGGGCAGCCCCAGCATTTT. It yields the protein CASSWAGGQPQHF. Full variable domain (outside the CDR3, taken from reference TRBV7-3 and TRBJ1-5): GAGVSQTPSNKVTEKGKYVELRCDPISGHTALYWYRQSLGQGPEFLIYFQGTGAADDSGLPNDRFFAVRPEGSVSTLKIQRTERGDSAVYLCASSWAGGQPQHFGDGTRLSIL.

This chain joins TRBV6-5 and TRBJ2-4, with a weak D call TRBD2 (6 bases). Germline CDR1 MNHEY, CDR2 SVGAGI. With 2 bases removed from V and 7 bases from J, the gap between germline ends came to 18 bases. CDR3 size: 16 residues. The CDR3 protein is CASSYRPPGVGNIQYF. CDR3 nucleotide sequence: TGTGCCAGCAGTTACCGGCCCCCGGGAGTGGGGAACATTCAGTACTTC.

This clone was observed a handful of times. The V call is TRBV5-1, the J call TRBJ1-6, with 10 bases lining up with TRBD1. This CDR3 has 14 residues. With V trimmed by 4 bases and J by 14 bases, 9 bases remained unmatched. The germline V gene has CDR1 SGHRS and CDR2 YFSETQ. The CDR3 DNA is TGCGCCAGCAGCGGGGACAGGGGCGGGGAGGCCCTCCACTTT. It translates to CASSGDRGGEALHF.